This is a list of T cell receptor beta chains from one sample in a study of T cells after yellow fever vaccination. TCRdb independently ran MiXCR on the 5' RACE reads; one entry per CDR3 protein. The sample carries hundreds of thousands of distinct CDR3 sequences, about 14% recorded once. The sample here was PBMCs, taken on the day of the yellow fever booster vaccination. These TCRs come from a man aged 25-45 years who received the YFV17D yellow fever vaccine. Each CDR3 is given with its conserved first and last residue. Fields, in order: clone size, D gene, J gene, V gene, CDR3 DNA, CDR3 protein. D genes are given only for firm matches. Size values are once, few and many counts, or a class for expanded clones, and some rows have none.

clone_size: -
d_call: TRBD2
j_call: TRBJ2-1
v_call: TRBV11-2
cdr3_nt: TGTGCCAGCAGCAGAATAAGCGGGAACTTTGCATCCGCCAATGAGCAGTTCTTC
cdr3_aa: CASSRISGNFASANEQFF

clone_size: -
d_call: -
j_call: TRBJ1-6
v_call: TRBV5-1
cdr3_nt: TGCGCCAGCAGCTTCACAAGGCCGTACAATAATTCACCCCTCCACTTT
cdr3_aa: CASSFTRPYNNSPLHF

clone_size: -
d_call: TRBD2
j_call: TRBJ2-1
v_call: TRBV20-1
cdr3_nt: TGCAGTGCTAGAGAAAGGTCTAGCGGGATGTACAATGAGCAGTTCTTC
cdr3_aa: CSARERSSGMYNEQFF

clone_size: many
d_call: TRBD2
j_call: TRBJ2-1
v_call: TRBV20-1
cdr3_nt: TGCAGTGCTATTGGACTAGCGTTAGGAAATGAGCAGTTCTTC
cdr3_aa: CSAIGLALGNEQFF

clone_size: -
d_call: -
j_call: TRBJ2-7
v_call: TRBV20-1
cdr3_nt: TGCAGTGCTAGTACTAGTCCCTACGAGCAGTACTTC
cdr3_aa: CSASTSPYEQYF

clone_size: -
d_call: -
j_call: TRBJ1-6
v_call: TRBV5-5
cdr3_nt: TGTGCCAGCAGCTTCCTTCGTTACGGGGATGCCCTCCACTTT
cdr3_aa: CASSFLRYGDALHF

clone_size: -
d_call: -
j_call: TRBJ2-3
v_call: TRBV7-9
cdr3_nt: TGTGCCAGCAGCTTAACGCAGGGGCGAACAGATACGCAGTATTTT
cdr3_aa: CASSLTQGRTDTQYF

clone_size: few
d_call: -
j_call: TRBJ2-7
v_call: TRBV5-6
cdr3_nt: TGTGCCAGCAGCTTGAGCCTAGCTTTTGGCGAGCAGTACTTC
cdr3_aa: CASSLSLAFGEQYF

clone_size: few
d_call: -
j_call: TRBJ1-4
v_call: TRBV3-1
cdr3_nt: TGTGCCAGCTCGGACAGAGGATATGAAAAACTGTTTTTT
cdr3_aa: CASSDRGYEKLFF

clone_size: -
d_call: -
j_call: TRBJ2-1
v_call: TRBV7-2
cdr3_nt: TGTGCCAGCTGCTCCAGGGACGACAATGAGCAGTTCTTC
cdr3_aa: CASCSRDDNEQFF